The rows below give T cell receptor beta chains drawn from one sample of a study of T cells of healthy individuals. TCRdb used MiXCR to reprocess the 5' RACE reads, holding one entry per CDR3 protein. The sample holds about 82,000 distinct CDR3 sequences, approximately 5.4% seen once. The receptor set was obtained from a female donor in good health. Both conserved end residues are trimmed from each CDR3. D genes are given only for firm matches.

v_call	j_call	d_call	cdr3_aa
TRBV12-3/TRBV12-4	TRBJ2-7	NA	ASSLGGNSYEQY
TRBV12-3/TRBV12-4	TRBJ1-5	TRBD1	ASSYGSGGYQPQH
TRBV7-7	TRBJ2-7	TRBD1	ASSLDRGNEQY
TRBV3-1	TRBJ2-3	NA	ASSQDPTGYTQY
TRBV4-2	TRBJ1-5	TRBD1	ASSQEDRGGQPQH
TRBV5-8	TRBJ2-1	TRBD2	ASSTGTSGSDEQF
TRBV4-2	TRBJ2-1	TRBD2	ASSQDNRLAGSDEQF
TRBV4-2	TRBJ2-3	NA	ASSQERAGRADTQY
TRBV12-3/TRBV12-4	TRBJ1-1	TRBD1	ASTPGQVFGDTEAF
TRBV15	TRBJ2-2	NA	ATSRDKTAGTGELF
TRBV6-5	TRBJ2-1	NA	ASTQARESEQF
TRBV6-5	TRBJ1-6	TRBD1	ASSYQGQGREALH
TRBV4-2	TRBJ1-1	NA	ASSQERVSTRAEAF
TRBV6-5	TRBJ2-3	NA	ASWTGAAFTDTQY
TRBV4-3	TRBJ2-3	TRBD2	ASSQAYLAGSTDTQY
TRBV5-1	TRBJ2-2	TRBD2	ASSLTSGSVGELF
TRBV7-9	TRBJ2-1	NA	ASSLGGGLYNEQF
TRBV29-1	TRBJ1-1	NA	SVCDGNTEAF
TRBV5-1	TRBJ1-5	NA	ASSTGQTYPHQPQH
TRBV4-2	TRBJ1-2	NA	ASSQEDAGNGYT
TRBV28	TRBJ1-1	TRBD1	ASSFTINRDRGQDTEAF
TRBV20-1	TRBJ1-1	TRBD1	SASPGQGARMNTEAF
TRBV7-9	TRBJ2-1	NA	ASSLGFEWRDGNNNEQF
TRBV6-2/TRBV6-3	TRBJ2-1	TRBD2	ASSYSRLAGNYEQF
TRBV12-3/TRBV12-4	TRBJ1-1	NA	ASSLGTMNTEAF